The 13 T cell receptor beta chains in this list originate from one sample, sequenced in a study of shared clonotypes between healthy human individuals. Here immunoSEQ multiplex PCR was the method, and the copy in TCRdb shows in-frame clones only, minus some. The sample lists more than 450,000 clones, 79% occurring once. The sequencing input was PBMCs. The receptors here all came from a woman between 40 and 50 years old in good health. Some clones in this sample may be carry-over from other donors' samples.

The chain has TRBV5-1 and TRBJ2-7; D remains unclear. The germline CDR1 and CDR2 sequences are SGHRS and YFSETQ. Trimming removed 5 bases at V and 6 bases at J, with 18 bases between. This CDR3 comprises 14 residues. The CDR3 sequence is CASRPDPPVPEQYF. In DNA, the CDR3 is TGCGCCAGCAGGCCCGATCCACCGGTGCCCGAGCAGTACTTC.

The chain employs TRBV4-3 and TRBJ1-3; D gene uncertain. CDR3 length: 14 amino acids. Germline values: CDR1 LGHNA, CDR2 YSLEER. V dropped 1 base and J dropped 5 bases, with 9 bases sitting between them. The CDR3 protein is CASSQGRLRNTIYF. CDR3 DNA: TGCGCCAGCAGCCAAGGGAGGCTCAGAAACACCATATATTTT.

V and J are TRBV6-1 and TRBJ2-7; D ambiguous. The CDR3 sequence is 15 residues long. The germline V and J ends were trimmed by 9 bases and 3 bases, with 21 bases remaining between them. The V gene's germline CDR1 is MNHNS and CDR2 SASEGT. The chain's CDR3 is CARIRLGYPYYEQYF. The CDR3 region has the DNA TGTGCCAGGATACGTTTGGGATATCCATACTACGAGCAGTACTTC.

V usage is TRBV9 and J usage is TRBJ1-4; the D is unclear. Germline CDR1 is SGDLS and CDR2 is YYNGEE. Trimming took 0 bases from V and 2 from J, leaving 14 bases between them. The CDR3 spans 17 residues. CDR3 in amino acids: CASSVGGGFSTNEKLFF. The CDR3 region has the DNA TGTGCCAGCAGCGTAGGAGGAGGGTTTTCGACTAATGAAAAACTGTTTTTT.

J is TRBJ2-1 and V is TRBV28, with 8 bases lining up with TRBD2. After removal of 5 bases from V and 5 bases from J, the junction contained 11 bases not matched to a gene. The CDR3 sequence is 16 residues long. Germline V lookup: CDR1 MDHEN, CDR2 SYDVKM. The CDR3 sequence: CASSTPQRESHNEQFF. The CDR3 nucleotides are TGTGCCAGCAGTACCCCCCAGCGGGAGTCCCACAATGAGCAGTTCTTC.

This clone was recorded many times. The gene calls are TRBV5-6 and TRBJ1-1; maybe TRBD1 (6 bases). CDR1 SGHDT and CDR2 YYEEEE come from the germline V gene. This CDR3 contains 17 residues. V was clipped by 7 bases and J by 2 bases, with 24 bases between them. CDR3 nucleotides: TGTGCCAGCCACTATATGACAGGTTTACTTGATAACACTGAAGCTTTCTTT. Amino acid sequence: CASHYMTGLLDNTEAFF.

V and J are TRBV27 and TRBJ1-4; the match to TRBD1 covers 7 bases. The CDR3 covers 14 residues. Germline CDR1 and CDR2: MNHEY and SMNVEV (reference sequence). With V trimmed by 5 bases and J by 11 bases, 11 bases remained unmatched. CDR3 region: CASSPFPRGQKLFF. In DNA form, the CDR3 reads TGTGCCAGCAGTCCATTCCCTAGGGGGCAGAAACTGTTTTTT.

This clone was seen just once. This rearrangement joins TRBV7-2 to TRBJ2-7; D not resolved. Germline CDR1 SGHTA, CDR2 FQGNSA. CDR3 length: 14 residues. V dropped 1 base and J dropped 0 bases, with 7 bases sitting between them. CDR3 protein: CASSLVSSSYEQYF. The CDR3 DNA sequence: TGTGCCAGCAGCTTAGTCTCTAGCTCCTACGAGCAGTACTTC.

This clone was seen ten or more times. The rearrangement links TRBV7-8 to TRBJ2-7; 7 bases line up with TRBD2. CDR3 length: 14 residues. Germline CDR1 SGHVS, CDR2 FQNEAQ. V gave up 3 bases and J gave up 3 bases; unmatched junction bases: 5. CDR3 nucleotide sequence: TGTGCCAGCAGCTTCGGGAGGTTCAGCTACGAGCAGTACTTC. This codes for CASSFGRFSYEQYF.

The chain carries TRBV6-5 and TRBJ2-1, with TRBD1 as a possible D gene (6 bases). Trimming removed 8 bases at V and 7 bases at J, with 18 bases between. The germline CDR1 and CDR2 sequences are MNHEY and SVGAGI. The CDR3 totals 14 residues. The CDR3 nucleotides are TGTGCCAGCCGAGATACAGGGATGGAGAATGAGCAGTTCTTC. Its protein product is CASRDTGMENEQFF.

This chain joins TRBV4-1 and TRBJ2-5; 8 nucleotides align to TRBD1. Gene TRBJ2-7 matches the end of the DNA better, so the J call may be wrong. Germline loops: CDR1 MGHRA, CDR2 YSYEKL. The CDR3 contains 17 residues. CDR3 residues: CASSQDMRTGKHYEQYF. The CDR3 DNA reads TGCGCCAGCAGCCAAGATATGCGGACAGGGAAACACTACGAGCAGTACTTC.

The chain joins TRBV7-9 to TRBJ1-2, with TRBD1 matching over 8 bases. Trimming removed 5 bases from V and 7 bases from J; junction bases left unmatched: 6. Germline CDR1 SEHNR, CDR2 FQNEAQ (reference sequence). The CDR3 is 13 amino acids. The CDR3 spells CASSPGQGGGYTF. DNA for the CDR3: TGTGCCAGCAGCCCCGGACAGGGTGGTGGCTACACCTTC.

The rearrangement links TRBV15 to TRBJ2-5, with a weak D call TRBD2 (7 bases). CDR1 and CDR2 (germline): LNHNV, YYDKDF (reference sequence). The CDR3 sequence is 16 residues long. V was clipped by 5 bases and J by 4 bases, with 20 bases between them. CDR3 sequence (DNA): TGTGCCACCAGCGGGGGCCGCGGGGGAGAGAGAGAGACCCAGTACTTC. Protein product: CATSGGRGGERETQYF.